The rows below give T cell receptor beta chains drawn from one sample of a study of immune evolution from preneoplasia to lung adenocarcinoma. Assay used: immunoSEQ multiplex PCR; TCRdb lists only in-frame clones, some missing. In the table there are approximately 4,900 clones, roughly 86% of which are singletons. Sequencing was done on a sample of FFPE atypical adenomatous hyperplasia tissue from the lung. The receptors stem from a person between 65 and 79 years old with lung adenocarcinoma. Both conserved end residues are part of each CDR3. A D gene is named only where the DNA matches it firmly. Size values are once, few and many counts, or a class for expanded clones, and some rows have none.

>TRBJ1-4|TRBV7-2|TRBD1|.
CASSLVRGQGTNEKLFF
TGTGCCAGCAGCTTAGTCAGGGGGCAAGGGACTAATGAAAAACTGTTTTTT
>TRBJ1-1|TRBV7-2|TRBD1|few
CASSHRDRQNTEAFF
TGTGCCAGCAGCCACCGGGACAGGCAGAACACTGAAGCTTTCTTT
>TRBJ2-2|TRBV27|.|.
CASNPLGGGPGELFF
TGTGCCAGCAATCCTCTAGGGGGGGGCCCCGGGGAGCTGTTTTTT
>TRBJ2-1|TRBV7-9|.|.
CASSLGTTSEQFF
TGTGCCAGCAGCTTGGGGACCACTTCTGAGCAGTTCTTC
>TRBJ1-1|TRBV5-1|.|.
CASSFGDSGQEAFF
TGCGCCAGCAGCTTTGGGGACTCCGGGCAAGAAGCTTTCTTT
>TRBJ1-1|TRBV5-4|.|.
CASSLASADMNTEAFF
TGTGCCAGCAGCTTGGCCTCTGCAGATATGAACACTGAAGCTTTCTTT
>TRBJ2-1|TRBV2|.|.
CASTRLGVAEQFF
TGTGCCAGCACGCGACTAGGAGTTGCTGAGCAGTTCTTC
>TRBJ2-1|TRBV29-1|TRBD1|.
CSVEGTGKFSSYNEQFF
TGCAGCGTTGAAGGGACAGGGAAATTCAGCTCCTACAATGAGCAGTTCTTC
>TRBJ1-4|TRBV7-9|.|.
CASSQTNGRNEKLFF
TGTGCCAGCAGCCAGACCAACGGTCGGAATGAAAAACTGTTTTTT
>TRBJ2-5|TRBV5-8|.|.
CASSAFTRTETQYF
TGTGCCAGCAGCGCGTTCACTAGAACGGAGACCCAGTACTTC
>TRBJ1-2|TRBV6-1|.|.
CASSDGRQGGYGYTF
TGTGCCAGCAGTGATGGACGGCAGGGAGGCTATGGCTACACCTTC
>TRBJ2-7|TRBV19|TRBD2|once
CASSIGSGEHEQYF
TGTGCCAGTAGTATCGGGAGCGGGGAGCACGAGCAGTACTTC
>TRBJ2-7|TRBV6-6|.|.
CASSYQTSYSYEQYF
TGTGCCAGCAGTTACCAGACATCCTATTCCTACGAGCAGTACTTC
>TRBJ1-2|TRBV28|TRBD1|.
CASSPTLDRGYRGYTF
TGTGCCAGCAGCCCCACTCTGGACAGGGGGTATCGTGGCTACACCTTC
>TRBJ1-2|TRBV19|TRBD1|.
CASSSIDRDYGYTF
TGTGCCAGTAGTAGCATCGACAGGGACTATGGCTACACCTTC
>TRBJ1-2|TRBV4-2|.|.
CASSQDLGHGYTF
TGTGCCAGCAGCCAAGATCTCGGGCATGGCTACACCTTC
>TRBJ1-1|TRBV28|.|.
CASSRVQRGNTEAFF
TGTGCCAGCAGTCGCGTACAGAGGGGAAACACTGAAGCTTTCTTT
>TRBJ1-1|TRBV5-1|.|.
CASSTGGSRNTEAFF
TGCGCCAGCAGCACAGGCGGATCCCGGAACACTGAAGCTTTCTTT
>TRBJ1-2|TRBV2|.|.
CASSETEYGYTF
TGTGCCAGCAGCGAGACGGAATATGGCTACACCTTC
>TRBJ2-1|TRBV7-2|.|.
CASSRVSDLYNEQFF
TGTGCCAGCAGCCGCGTCTCCGATCTGTACAATGAGCAGTTCTTC
>TRBJ1-4|TRBV6-1|.|.
CASSEGVRRINEKLFF
TGTGCCAGCAGTGAAGGGGTGCGCAGGATTAATGAAAAACTGTTTTTT
>TRBJ1-1|TRBV18|.|.
CASSPSSGNVRTEAFF
TGTGCCAGCTCACCCTCGTCAGGGAATGTTCGGACTGAAGCTTTCTTT
>TRBJ2-7|TRBV5-1|.|.
CASSAGRATYF
TGCGCCAGCAGCGCCGGCAGGGCTACGTACTTC
>TRBJ1-2|TRBV28|TRBD1|.
CASSRTGVYYGYTF
TGTGCCAGCAGTCGGACAGGGGTATACTATGGCTACACCTTC
>TRBJ1-1|TRBV5-4|TRBD1|.
CASSMTGGGLTEAFF
TGTGCCAGCAGCATGACAGGGGGCGGACTGACTGAAGCTTTCTTT
>TRBJ1-3|TRBV7-9|TRBD1|few
CASSPTGLGNTIYF
TGTGCCAGCAGCCCGACAGGGCTTGGAAACACCATATATTTT
>TRBJ1-3|TRBV5-6|.|.
CASSQPGDSGNTIYF
TGTGCCAGCAGCCAACCGGGAGACTCTGGAAACACCATATATTTT
>TRBJ2-1|TRBV11-1|.|.
CASTPATRLNEQFF
TGTGCCAGCACCCCGGCGACTAGGCTCAATGAGCAGTTCTTC
>TRBJ1-3|TRBV15|.|.
CATSRRQLSGNTIYF
TGTGCCACCAGCAGGCGACAACTCTCTGGAAACACCATATATTTT
>TRBJ1-5|TRBV5-1|.|.
CASSLGQGKEPQHF
TGCGCCAGCAGCTTGGGCCAGGGCAAGGAGCCCCAGCATTTT
>TRBJ2-1|TRBV5-4|.|.
CASSLAPSSYNEQFF
TGTGCCAGCAGCTTGGCCCCTTCCTCCTACAATGAGCAGTTCTTC
>TRBJ1-4|TRBV18|TRBD1|.
CASSSGQGREKLFF
TGTGCCAGCTCATCCGGACAGGGGCGAGAAAAACTGTTTTTT
>TRBJ1-1|TRBV2|TRBD1|.
CASSWTGEEEAFF
TGTGCCAGCAGTTGGACAGGGGAGGAAGAAGCTTTCTTT
>TRBJ2-2|TRBV4-2|.|.
CASSQDPLASGTGELFF
TGTGCCAGCAGCCAAGATCCCCTAGCTTCGGGGACCGGGGAGCTGTTTTTT